This entry describes one TCR beta chain. Its antigen is unidentified. The primer mix had 60 Vbeta and 13 Jbeta primers. Sequencing used immunoSEQ multiplex PCR; TCRdb keeps in-frame clones, though not all of them. The sample holds some 200,000 clones, about 80% seen once. The data were taken from a study of cytomegalovirus exposure and HLA in healthy donors. Broader study findings: Associated with cytomegalovirus, according to the listing, were around 170 TCR beta chains. Researchers had no immune exposure information except CMV serostatus available. When a later analysis compared HLA-associated TCR beta chains with equally common others, the HLA-associated chains turned out to be more clonally expanded and to have lower generation probabilities. Earlier findings revealed that most TCR beta V segments proved productive either about 87% or about 30% of the time.

CDR3 size: 12 residues. CDR1 is MDHEN and CDR2 is SYDVKM in the germline V gene. V dropped 3 bases and J dropped 5 bases, with 7 bases sitting between them. The genes are TRBV28 and TRBJ1-2; tentative D call: TRBD1 (6 bases). This TCR derives from a woman aged 40 to 55 in good health and CMV-seronegative. What was sequenced was PBMCs. Here the CDR3 DNA reads TGTGCCAGCAGTTTTCAGGGGTATGGCTACACCTTC. The encoded protein is CASSFQGYGYTF.